The 23 T cell receptor beta chains in this list originate from one sample, sequenced in a study of cytomegalovirus exposure and HLA in healthy donors. PCR employed 60 Vbeta and 13 Jbeta primers. Sequenced by immunoSEQ multiplex PCR; TCRdb stores in-frame clones only, minus some. The top ten clones hold about 0.092% of a sample with 180,000 or so clones, about 79% of them seen once. Sequenced material: PBMCs. These receptors all come from a boy younger than 10 in good health and CMV-seronegative.

The CDR3 is CASSKAFGGIEQYF. CDR3 sequence (DNA): TGTGCCAGCAGCAAAGCGTTTGGCGGGATTGAGCAGTACTTC. The J gene is TRBJ2-7, the V gene TRBV21-1; the DNA was not compared with TRBD2, the D call given in the table. TRBV21-1 is a pseudogene locus. The CDR3 is made up of 14 amino acids.

This clone was counted a single time. The gene calls are TRBV6-1 and TRBJ1-2; 8 bases fit TRBD1. Germline V gene lookup returns CDR1 MNHNS and CDR2 SASEGT. This CDR3 is built from 15 residues. The junction had 14 bases not matched to a gene; V was cut back by 6 bases and J by 8 bases. CDR3 nucleotides: TGTGCCAGCAGCGCCACTCCAACAGGGGGGGAAGGCTACACCTTC. Protein product: CASSATPTGGEGYTF.

A single count supports this clone. The V and J genes are TRBV11-1 and TRBJ2-6; TRBD2 is a possible D gene (5 bases). The CDR3 has 16 amino acids. V was trimmed by 3 bases and J by 4 bases, leaving 13 bases between them. CDR1 SGHAT and CDR2 FQDESV come from the germline V gene (reference sequence). CDR3 loop: CASSFYEGTGANVLTF. The CDR3 DNA reads TGTGCCAGCAGCTTTTATGAGGGAACAGGGGCCAACGTCCTGACTTTC.

The chain couples TRBV27 to TRBJ2-7, with TRBD1 matching 7 bases. This CDR3 comprises 14 residues. The germline gives CDR1 MNHEY, CDR2 SMNVEV (reference sequence). V shed 4 bases and J 0 bases; nucleotides not matched to a gene: 3. This CDR3 reads CASSYGTASYEQYF. The CDR3 DNA reads TGTGCCAGCAGTTACGGGACAGCCTCCTACGAGCAGTACTTC.

V is TRBV9 and J is TRBJ2-5, with TRBD2 matching 11 bases. This CDR3 contains 14 residues. After removal of 3 bases from V and 5 bases from J, the junction contained 3 bases not matched to a gene. Germline V gene lookup returns CDR1 SGDLS and CDR2 YYNGEE. CDR3 region: CASSDGTSGETQYF. DNA of the CDR3: TGTGCCAGCAGCGACGGGACTAGCGGTGAGACCCAGTACTTC.

The chain joins TRBV10-3 to TRBJ1-3, with 7 bases that match TRBD1. Germline lookup yields CDR1 ENHRY and CDR2 SYGVKD. The CDR3 loop spans 13 amino acids. J gave up 7 bases and V 0 bases, and 0 bases lay outside the gene matches. The CDR3 region has the DNA TGTGCCATCAGTGAGTCGACAGGGAACACCATATATTTT. Protein: CAISESTGNTIYF.

The genes are TRBV15 and TRBJ2-7, with TRBD1 identical over 11 bases. V shed 6 bases and J 5 bases; nucleotides not matched to a gene: 9. Germline loops: CDR1 LNHNV, CDR2 YYDKDF (reference sequence). This CDR3 has 15 residues. CDR3 in amino acids: CATSDRGTGGHEQYF. CDR3 in DNA: TGTGCCACCAGTGATCGCGGGACAGGGGGTCACGAGCAGTACTTC.

This clone was counted between two and nine times. J is TRBJ2-7 and V is TRBV19, with a tentative D call TRBD1 (6 bases). Trimming pared 5 bases from V and 4 bases from J, leaving 18 bases between. The CDR3 sequence is 15 residues long. The germline V gene encodes CDR1 LNHDA and CDR2 SQIVND (reference sequence). CDR3 bases: TGTGCCAGTAGTTCGTCCGGGACACTCGATTACGAGCAGTACTTC. This encodes CASSSSGTLDYEQYF.

The genes are TRBV6-1 and TRBJ2-6; 7 bases map to TRBD2. There are 15 residues in the CDR3. The junction had 5 bases not matched to a gene; V was cut back by 5 bases and J by 4 bases. Germline V CDR1 and CDR2: MNHNS, SASEGT. CDR3 loop: CASSMGGIGANVLTF. CDR3 nucleotides: TGTGCCAGCAGTATGGGAGGGATAGGGGCCAACGTCCTGACTTTC.

The V call is TRBV7-2, the J call TRBJ2-1, with 7 bases that match TRBD1. The CDR3 is 14 amino acids. Trimming at V came to 4 bases and at J to 9 bases, leaving 9 bases not matched to a gene. Germline loops: CDR1 SGHTA, CDR2 FQGNSA. DNA of the CDR3: TGTGCCAGCAGCTCCCGACAGGGTTCAAGTGAGCAGTTCTTC. Translation: CASSSRQGSSEQFF.

V usage is TRBV6-5 and J usage is TRBJ2-7, with a possible D match to TRBD1 (5 bases). The germline gives CDR1 MNHEY, CDR2 SVGAGI. CDR3 length: 13 residues. V was shortened by 7 bases and J by 6 bases, with 16 bases between the two germline ends. CDR3 residues: CASTQGDGVEQYF. The CDR3 DNA sequence: TGTGCCAGCACTCAGGGTGATGGTGTCGAGCAGTACTTC.

The chain combines TRBV4-1 with TRBJ1-1; D possibly corresponds to TRBD1 (6 bases). This CDR3 has 13 residues. Trimming removed 1 base at V and 5 bases at J, with 8 bases between. CDR1 MGHRA and CDR2 YSYEKL come from the germline V gene. CDR3 DNA sequence: TGCGCCAGCAGCCAAGGGACAGTAACTGAAGCTTTCTTT. Protein: CASSQGTVTEAFF.

The rearrangement links TRBV7-3 to TRBJ2-5; weak D call: TRBD1 (5 bases). There are 19 residues in the CDR3. V shed 1 base and J shed 0 bases, with 21 bases lying between them. Germline values: CDR1 SGHTA, CDR2 FQGTGA. The CDR3 reads CASSLRSNLGQLNQETQYF. The CDR3 DNA follows: TGTGCCAGCAGCTTAAGGTCTAACTTGGGGCAACTTAACCAAGAGACCCAGTACTTC.

The chain joins TRBV29-1 to TRBJ2-7, with D maybe TRBD1 (6 bases). The germline V gene has CDR1 SQVTM and CDR2 ANQGSEA. V was trimmed by 4 bases and J by 5 bases, leaving 9 bases between them. The CDR3 spans 11 residues. CDR3 loop: CSVGGTNEQYF. CDR3 in DNA: TGCAGCGTTGGTGGGACAAACGAGCAGTACTTC.

This clone was picked up one time. The V gene is TRBV15, the J gene TRBJ2-5, with 8 bases fitting TRBD2. The CDR3 sequence is 16 residues long. V shed 0 bases, J shed 0 bases, and the junction held 3 bases outside the gene matches. Germline CDR1 reads LNHNV; CDR2 reads YYDKDF (reference sequence). CDR3: CATSRDRGGYQETQYF. For the CDR3, the DNA is TGTGCCACCAGCAGAGATCGGGGGGGGTACCAAGAGACCCAGTACTTC. Using reference TRBV15 and TRBJ2-5 for the parts outside the CDR3, the full variable domain is DAMVIQNPRYQVTQFGKPVTLSCSQTLNHNVMYWYQQKSSQAPKLLFHYYDKDFNNEADTPDNFQSRRPNTSFCFLDIRSPGLGDTAMYLCATSRDRGGYQETQYFGPGTRLLVL.

This clone was detected only once. The sample contains more than one DNA sequence encoding this CDR3. The genes are TRBV7-2 and TRBJ2-3, with a possible D match to TRBD2 (6 bases). V lost 5 bases, J lost 4 bases, and 10 bases lay in between. This CDR3 is 13 amino acids long. Germline CDR1 SGHTA, CDR2 FQGNSA. CDR3 region: CASSPPGADTQYF. The CDR3 nucleotides are TGTGCCAGCAGCCCTCCGGGAGCAGATACGCAGTATTTT.

V gene TRBV19 combines with J gene TRBJ1-2; 7 bases match TRBD1. The CDR3 is 13 amino acids. From germline, CDR1 is LNHDA and CDR2 SQIVND (reference sequence). The J segment lost 8 bases and the V segment lost 5 bases, leaving 8 bases of the junction unmatched. The CDR3 reads CASSPTGVKGYTF. In DNA, the CDR3 is TGTGCCAGTAGTCCAACAGGGGTTAAAGGCTACACCTTC.

The chain employs TRBV10-3 and TRBJ2-5, with TRBD1 as a possible D gene (6 bases). With 4 bases removed from V and 4 bases from J, the gap between germline ends came to 7 bases. The CDR3 is 12 residues long. Germline V gene data show CDR1 as ENHRY and CDR2 as SYGVKD. CDR3 sequence reads: CAISGGGETQYF. In DNA form, the CDR3 reads TGTGCCATCAGTGGAGGGGGAGAGACCCAGTACTTC.

The chain recombines TRBV4-2 with TRBJ1-6; 9 bases align to TRBD1. The CDR3 totals 15 residues. Germline V CDR1 and CDR2: LGHNA, YNFKEQ. The ends lost 3 bases at V and 7 bases at J; junction bases unmatched: 4. Written as DNA, the CDR3 is TGTGCCAGCAGCCACCAAGACAGGGGGAATTCACCCCTCCACTTT. The encoded protein is CASSHQDRGNSPLHF.

The chain recombines TRBV4-3 with TRBJ1-1; possibly TRBD1 for D (5 bases). V lost 0 bases to trimming and J lost 4 bases, with 12 bases between them. This CDR3 is 15 amino acids long. Germline values: CDR1 LGHNA, CDR2 YSLEER. The CDR3 DNA reads as TGCGCCAGCAGCCAAGATTGGAGGGGCGGCACTGAAGCTTTCTTT. It yields the protein CASSQDWRGGTEAFF.

This clone has only one observation. The chain joins TRBV6-1 to TRBJ2-2; TRBD2 agrees at 9 bases. V lost 3 bases and J lost 4; bases outside the gene matches: 6. The CDR3 is made up of 16 amino acids. Per germline, CDR1 MNHNS and CDR2 SASEGT. The CDR3 DNA reads TGTGCCAGCAGTGACTATAGCGGGGGAACCACCGGGGAGCTGTTTTTT. It encodes CASSDYSGGTTGELFF.

The chain couples TRBV5-4 to TRBJ1-2; no definite D call. The CDR3 totals 12 residues. V lost 3 bases to trimming and J lost 8 bases, with 11 bases between them. Germline CDR1 is SGHNT and CDR2 is YYREEE (reference sequence). The DNA for the CDR3 is TGTGCCAGCAGCTCCCCCCGTAGAGGCTACACCTTC. As protein: CASSSPRRGYTF. The full variable domain, with the rest looked up from reference TRBV5-4 and TRBJ1-2, is ETGVTQSPTHLIKTRGQQVTLRCSSQSGHNTVSWYQQALGQGPQFIFQYYREEENGRGNFPPRFSGLQFPNYSSELNVNALELDDSALYLCASSSPRRGYTFGSGTRLTVV.

The chain combines TRBV5-1 with TRBJ2-3; 9 bases are shared with TRBD2. CDR3 length: 16 residues. The germline CDR1 and CDR2 sequences are SGHRS and YFSETQ. After removal of 0 bases from V and 1 base from J, the junction contained 3 bases not matched to a gene. The CDR3, as DNA: TGCGCCAGCAGCTTGGAGCCTAGCGGGGGCACAGATACGCAGTATTTT. Protein: CASSLEPSGGTDTQYF.